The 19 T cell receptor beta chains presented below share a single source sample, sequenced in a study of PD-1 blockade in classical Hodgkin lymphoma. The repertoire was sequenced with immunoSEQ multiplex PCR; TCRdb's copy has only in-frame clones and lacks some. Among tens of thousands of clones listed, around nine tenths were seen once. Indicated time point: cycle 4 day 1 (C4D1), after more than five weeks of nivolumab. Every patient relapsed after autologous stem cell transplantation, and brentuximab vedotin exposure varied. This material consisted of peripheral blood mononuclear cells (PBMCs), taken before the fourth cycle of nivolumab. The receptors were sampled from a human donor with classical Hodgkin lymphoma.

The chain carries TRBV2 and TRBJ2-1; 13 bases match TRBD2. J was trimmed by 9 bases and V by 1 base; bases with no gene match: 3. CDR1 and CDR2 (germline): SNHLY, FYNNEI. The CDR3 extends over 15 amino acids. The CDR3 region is CASSEELAGGTEQFF. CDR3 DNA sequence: TGTGCCAGCAGTGAAGAACTAGCGGGAGGGACTGAGCAGTTCTTC.

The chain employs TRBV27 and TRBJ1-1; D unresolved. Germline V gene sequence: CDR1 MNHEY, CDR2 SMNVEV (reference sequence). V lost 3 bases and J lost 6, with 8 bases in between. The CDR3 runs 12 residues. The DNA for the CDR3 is TGTGCCAGCAGTTTTGCGGGGTCTGAAGCTTTCTTT. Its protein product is CASSFAGSEAFF.

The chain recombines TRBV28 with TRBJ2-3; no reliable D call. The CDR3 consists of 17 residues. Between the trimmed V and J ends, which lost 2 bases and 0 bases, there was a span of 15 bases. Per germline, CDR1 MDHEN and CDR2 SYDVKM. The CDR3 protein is CASSLRFPRRSTDTQYF. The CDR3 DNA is TGTGCCAGCAGTTTAAGGTTCCCGCGGCGGAGCACAGATACGCAGTATTTT.

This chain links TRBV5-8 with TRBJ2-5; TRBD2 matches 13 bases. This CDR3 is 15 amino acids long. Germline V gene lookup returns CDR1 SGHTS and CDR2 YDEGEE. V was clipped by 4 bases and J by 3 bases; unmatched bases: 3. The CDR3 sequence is CASSLGLAGEETQYF. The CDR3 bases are TGTGCCAGCAGCCTTGGACTAGCGGGAGAAGAGACCCAGTACTTC.

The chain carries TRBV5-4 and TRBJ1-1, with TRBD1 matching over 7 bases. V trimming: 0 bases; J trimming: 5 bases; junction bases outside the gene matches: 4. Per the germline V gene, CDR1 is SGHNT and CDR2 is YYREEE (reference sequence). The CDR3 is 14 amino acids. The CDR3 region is CASSLGRGQTEAFF. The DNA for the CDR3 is TGTGCCAGCAGCTTGGGAAGGGGGCAAACTGAAGCTTTCTTT.

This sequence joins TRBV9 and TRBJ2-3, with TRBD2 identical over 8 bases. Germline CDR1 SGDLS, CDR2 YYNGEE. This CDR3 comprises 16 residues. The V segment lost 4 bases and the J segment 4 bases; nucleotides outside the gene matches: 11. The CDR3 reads CASSPGAGGRSDTQYF. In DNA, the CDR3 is TGTGCCAGCAGCCCTGGGGCGGGGGGACGATCAGATACGCAGTATTTT. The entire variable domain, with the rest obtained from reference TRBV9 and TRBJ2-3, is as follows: DSGVTQTPKHLITATGQRVTLRCSPRSGDLSVYWYQQSLDQGLQFLIQYYNGEERAKGNILERFSAQQFPDLHSELNLSSLELGDSALYFCASSPGAGGRSDTQYFGPGTRLTVL.

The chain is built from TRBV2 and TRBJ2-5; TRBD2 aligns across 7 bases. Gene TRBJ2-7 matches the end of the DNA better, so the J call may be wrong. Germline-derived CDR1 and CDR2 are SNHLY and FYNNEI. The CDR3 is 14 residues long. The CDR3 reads CASRDGTKPYEQYF. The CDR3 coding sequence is TGTGCCAGCAGGGACGGGACTAAGCCTTACGAGCAGTACTTC.

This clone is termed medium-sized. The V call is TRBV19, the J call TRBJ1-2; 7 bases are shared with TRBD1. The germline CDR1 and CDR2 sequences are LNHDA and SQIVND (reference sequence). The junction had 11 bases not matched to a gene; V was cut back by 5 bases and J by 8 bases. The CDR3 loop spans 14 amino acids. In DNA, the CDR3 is TGTGCCAGTAGTCCCCCGACAGGGTCTGACGGCTACACCTTC. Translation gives CASSPPTGSDGYTF.

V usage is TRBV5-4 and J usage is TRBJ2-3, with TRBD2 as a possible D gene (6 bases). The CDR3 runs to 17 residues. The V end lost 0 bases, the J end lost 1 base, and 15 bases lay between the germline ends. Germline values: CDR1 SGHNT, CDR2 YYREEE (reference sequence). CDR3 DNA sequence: TGTGCCAGCAGCTTGGCGGGGGAGCTCACTGGCACAGATACGCAGTATTTT. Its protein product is CASSLAGELTGTDTQYF.

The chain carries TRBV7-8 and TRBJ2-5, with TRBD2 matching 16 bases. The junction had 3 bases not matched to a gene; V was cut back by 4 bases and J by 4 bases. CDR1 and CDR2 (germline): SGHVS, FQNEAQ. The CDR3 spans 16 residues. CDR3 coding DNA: TGTGCCAGCAGCTCAGGGACTAGCGGGAGGGGAGAGACCCAGTACTTC. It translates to CASSSGTSGRGETQYF.

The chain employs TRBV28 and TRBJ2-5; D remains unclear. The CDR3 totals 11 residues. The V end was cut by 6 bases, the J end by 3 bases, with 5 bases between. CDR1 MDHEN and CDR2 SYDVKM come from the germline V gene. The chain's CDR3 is CASRLKETQYF. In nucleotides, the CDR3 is TGTGCCAGCAGACTTAAAGAGACCCAGTACTTC.

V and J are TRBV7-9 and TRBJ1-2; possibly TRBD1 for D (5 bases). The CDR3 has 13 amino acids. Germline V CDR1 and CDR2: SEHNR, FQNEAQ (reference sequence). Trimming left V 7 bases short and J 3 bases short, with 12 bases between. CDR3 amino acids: CASTPSRDYGYTF. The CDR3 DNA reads TGTGCCAGCACTCCGAGCAGGGACTATGGCTACACCTTC.

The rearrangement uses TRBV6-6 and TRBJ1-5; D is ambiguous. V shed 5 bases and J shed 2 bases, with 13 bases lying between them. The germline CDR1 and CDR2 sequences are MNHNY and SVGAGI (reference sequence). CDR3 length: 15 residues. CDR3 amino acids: CASSGPGPGNQPQHF. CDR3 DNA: TGTGCCAGCAGTGGGCCTGGCCCGGGCAATCAGCCCCAGCATTTT.

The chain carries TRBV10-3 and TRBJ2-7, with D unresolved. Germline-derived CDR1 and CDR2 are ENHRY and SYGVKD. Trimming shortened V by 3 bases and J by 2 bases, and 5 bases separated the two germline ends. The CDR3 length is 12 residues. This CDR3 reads CAISEDAYEQYF. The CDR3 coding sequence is TGTGCCATCAGTGAAGATGCCTACGAGCAGTACTTC.

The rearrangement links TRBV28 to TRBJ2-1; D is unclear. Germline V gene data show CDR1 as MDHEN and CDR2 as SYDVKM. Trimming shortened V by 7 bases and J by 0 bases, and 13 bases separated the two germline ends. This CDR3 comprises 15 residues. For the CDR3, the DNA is TGTGCCAGCACTGCCAGATCGCCCTCCTACAATGAGCAGTTCTTC. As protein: CASTARSPSYNEQFF. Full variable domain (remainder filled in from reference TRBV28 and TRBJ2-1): DVKVTQSSRYLVKRTGEKVFLECVQDMDHENMFWYRQDPGLGLRLIYFSYDVKMKEKGDIPEGYSVSREKKERFSLILESASTNQTSMYLCASTARSPSYNEQFFGPGTRLTVL.

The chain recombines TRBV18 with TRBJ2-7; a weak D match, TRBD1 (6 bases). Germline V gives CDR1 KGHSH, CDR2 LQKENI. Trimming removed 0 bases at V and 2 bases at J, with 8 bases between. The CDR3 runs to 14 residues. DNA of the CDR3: TGTGCCAGCTCACCACCTTGGGACACCTACGAGCAGTACTTC. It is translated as CASSPPWDTYEQYF. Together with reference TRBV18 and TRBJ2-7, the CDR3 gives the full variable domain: NAGVMQNPRHLVRRRGQEARLRCSPMKGHSHVYWYRQLPEEGLKFMVYLQKENIIDESGMPKERFSAEFPKEGPSILRIQQVVRGDSAAYFCASSPPWDTYEQYFGPGTRLTVT.

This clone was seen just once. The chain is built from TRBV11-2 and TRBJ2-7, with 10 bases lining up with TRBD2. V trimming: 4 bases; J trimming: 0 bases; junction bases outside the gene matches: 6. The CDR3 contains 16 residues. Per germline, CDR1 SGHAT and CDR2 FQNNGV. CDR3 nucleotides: TGTGCCAGCAGCTCCCCTAGCGGGAGCCACTCCTACGAGCAGTACTTC. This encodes CASSSPSGSHSYEQYF.

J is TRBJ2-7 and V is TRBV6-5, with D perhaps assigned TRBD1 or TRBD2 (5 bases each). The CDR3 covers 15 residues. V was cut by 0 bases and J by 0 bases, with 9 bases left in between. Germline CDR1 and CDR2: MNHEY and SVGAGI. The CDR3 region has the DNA TGTGCCAGCAGTTACTCCTGGGACCTCTCCTACGAGCAGTACTTC. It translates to CASSYSWDLSYEQYF.

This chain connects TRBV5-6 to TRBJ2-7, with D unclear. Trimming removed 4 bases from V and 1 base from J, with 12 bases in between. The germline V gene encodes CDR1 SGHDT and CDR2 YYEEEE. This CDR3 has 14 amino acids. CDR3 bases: TGTGCCAGCAGCCGCGACTGGAATTCCTACGAGCAGTACTTC. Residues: CASSRDWNSYEQYF. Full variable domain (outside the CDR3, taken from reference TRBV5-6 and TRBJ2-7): DAGVTQSPTHLIKTRGQQVTLRCSPKSGHDTVSWYQQALGQGPQFIFQYYEEEERQRGNFPDRFSGHQFPNYSSELNVNALLLGDSALYLCASSRDWNSYEQYFGPGTRLTVT.